Listed here is a single TCR beta chain. This clonotype has ten or more counts. Its binding antigen is unknown. Base qualities are not provided; no much larger clone lies one nucleotide away. Set within a cohort of healthcare workers in London, UK, this nested case-control study involved weekly PCR testing of nasopharyngeal swabs along with blood sampling. Between 23 and 31 March 2020, the week of the UK lockdown, healthcare workers were enrolled and then followed up weekly for as long as 16 weeks. The library was produced with 5' RACE. These reads were obtained on a NextSeq 500. In the TCR library protocol, unique molecular identifiers were attached to individual cDNA molecules to correct for PCR bias and sequencing error. Both TCR alpha and beta chains were sequenced, and tight co-correlation was observed between alpha and beta sequence abundances in each sample. Concerning the study's data processing: Decombinator V4 was used to annotate the V gene, J gene and CDR3 of the TCR sequences. Expanded TCRs were defined as changing significantly between any two time points under a Poisson model with p below 0.0001. TCR abundances were normalised to the total number of TCRs sequenced per sample and expressed as counts per million. MAIT TCRs were defined by TRAV1-2 paired with TRAJ12, TRAJ20 or TRAJ33, and iNKT TCRs by TRAV10 paired with TRAJ18. VDJdb, accessed 1 November 2021, was searched for CMV, EBV and SARS-CoV-2 annotated TCRs, excluding TCRs annotated for multiple antigens. TCRdb reprocessed the public reads (quality trimming at Q25 with fastp, clone calling with MiXCR) and kept in-frame beta chains. One record per CDR3 amino acid sequence lists the most common genes and DNA. TCRdb, not the authors, supplied the V and J calls. Within this sample are about 72,000 distinct CDR3 sequences, with around a tenth of them counted one time only. The leading ten clones occupy around 8% of the sample.

These data belong to a study of early T cells in non-severe SARS-CoV-2 infection (dated by TCRdb to about 2021). A note on the overall study: Because TCR sequencing relied on bulk RNA taken from unsorted whole blood, pairing of alpha and beta chains was not possible. What the authors observed across the whole study: VDJdb matching was skewed toward anti-spike CD8 responses and likely underestimated virus-specific expansions by missing private and CD4 specificities.

CDR1 MNHNY and CDR2 SVGAGI were looked up in the germline V gene (reference sequence). The CDR3 spans 17 residues, from the cysteine through the phenylalanine. Here the CDR3 DNA is all that survives: 51 bases in frame from base 1. Trimming removed 2 bases from V and 0 bases from J, leaving 14 bases between the germline ends. This TCR was sampled from an adult who was a healthcare worker with PCR-confirmed SARS-CoV-2 infection or an uninfected control (not recorded which). In this chain, TRBV6-6 is recombined with TRBJ1-5; TRBD1 is a possible D gene, resting on 5 matching bases. The sample here was whole blood, taken at baseline. In nucleotide form, the sequence is TGTGCCAGCAGTTACAGATACGGGACCGATAGCAATCAGCCCCAGCATTTT. Translated, this is CASSYRYGTDSNQPQHF.